Following are 29 T cell receptor beta chains from one sample sequenced in a study of blood T cells in healthy people across ages (dated by TCRdb to the mid-2010s). The method was 5' RACE. Reads for this sample came from an Illumina HiSeq 2500. A second PCR of 7 to 11 cycles was performed with a sample-barcoded 5' primer and a J-beta primer mix. In TCRdb, the public reads were trimmed at Q25 with fastp and aligned with MiXCR, with productive beta chains retained. Merged by CDR3 protein, the rows form single entries marked with the most common genes and DNA. This sample has about 680,000 distinct CDR3 sequences in its table, and over 45% of those were observed once. The leading ten clones occupy around 32% of the sample. Sample: blood. Receptors originate from a woman aged 60-70 years in good health.

V and J are TRBV6-6 and TRBJ2-7; 11 bases agree with TRBD2. The germline gives CDR1 MNHNY, CDR2 SVGAGI (reference sequence). This CDR3 is built from 15 residues. The junction had 4 bases not matched to a gene; V was cut back by 2 bases and J by 4 bases. For the CDR3, the DNA is TGTGCCAGCAGTTACGCAGGGACTAGCGGTTACGAGCAGTACTTC. This codes for CASSYAGTSGYEQYF.

V is TRBV2 and J is TRBJ2-7; TRBD2 agrees at 9 bases. Germline V gene sequence: CDR1 SNHLY, CDR2 FYNNEI. There are 16 residues in the CDR3. The V gene end was trimmed by 4 bases and the J gene end by 0 bases; junction bases not matched to a gene: 7. CDR3 sequence: CASSATSGGFSYEQYF. The CDR3 bases are TGTGCCAGCAGTGCGACTAGCGGAGGGTTCTCCTACGAGCAGTACTTC. The entire variable domain, with the rest obtained from reference TRBV2 and TRBJ2-7, is as follows: EPEVTQTPSHQVTQMGQEVILRCVPISNHLYFYWYRQILGQKVEFLVSFYNNEISEKSEIFDDQFSVERPDGSNFTLKIRSTKLEDSAMYFCASSATSGGFSYEQYFGPGTRLTVT.

This sequence joins TRBV7-2 and TRBJ1-1, with TRBD1 as a possible D gene (6 bases). V was shortened by 3 bases and J by 1 base, with 9 bases between the two germline ends. This CDR3 region has 14 residues. From germline, CDR1 is SGHTA and CDR2 FQGNSA. Written as DNA, the CDR3 is TGTGCCAGCAGCTTGGGACACCGGAACACTGAAGCTTTCTTT. Translated, it gives CASSLGHRNTEAFF.

This clonotype was picked up many times. The chain carries TRBV20-1 and TRBJ2-1, with 8 bases matching TRBD2. The CDR3 runs 17 residues. The germline CDR1 and CDR2 sequences are DFQATT and SNEGSKA (reference sequence). V lost 6 bases to trimming and J lost 2 bases; unmatched junction nucleotides: 15. The CDR3 DNA follows: TGCAGTGCCCTGGCGGGGGGAGGGACTTTCCCCTACAATGAGCAGTTCTTC. It yields the protein CSALAGGGTFPYNEQFF.

This chain uses TRBV29-1 with TRBJ1-1; 7 nucleotides align to TRBD1. The CDR3 runs 13 residues. Germline V gene lookup returns CDR1 SQVTM and CDR2 ANQGSEA. Trimming removed 5 bases from V and 2 bases from J; junction bases left unmatched: 5. The CDR3 sequence: CSVRTGDNTEAFF. The CDR3 DNA is TGCAGCGTTAGGACAGGTGACAACACTGAAGCTTTCTTT.

The rearrangement joins TRBV20-1 to TRBJ1-2; TRBD1 aligns across 7 bases. The CDR3 is made up of 14 amino acids. Trimming removed 0 bases from V and 5 bases from J; junction bases left unmatched: 6. The germline CDR1 and CDR2 sequences are DFQATT and SNEGSKA (reference sequence). CDR3 residues: CSARDGGTVYGYTF. The CDR3 DNA is TGCAGTGCTAGAGATGGGGGGACAGTTTATGGCTACACCTTC.

This clonotype has a count of ten or more. This chain joins TRBV9 and TRBJ2-3; no firm D call. The germline gives CDR1 SGDLS, CDR2 YYNGEE. V was clipped by 4 bases and J by 0 bases, with 9 bases between them. This CDR3 comprises 14 residues. The CDR3 coding sequence is TGTGCCAGCAGCAATCACCCTAGCACAGATACGCAGTATTTT. As protein: CASSNHPSTDTQYF.

The chain joins TRBV27 to TRBJ2-7; either TRBD1 or TRBD2 may supply D (5 bases each). The CDR3 sequence is 13 residues long. CDR1 and CDR2 (germline): MNHEY, SMNVEV (reference sequence). V lost 5 bases to trimming and J lost 4 bases, with 12 bases between them. CDR3 DNA: TGTGCCAGCAGTGCCTGGGACCTTTACGAGCAGTACTTC. Its protein is CASSAWDLYEQYF.

J is TRBJ2-7 and V is TRBV7-2, with a weak D call TRBD2 (6 bases). Trimming took 1 base from V and 0 from J, leaving 16 bases between them. Germline V gives CDR1 SGHTA, CDR2 FQGNSA. This CDR3 has 17 amino acids. The CDR3 here is CASSLVVSGGFSYEQYF. Here the CDR3 DNA reads TGTGCCAGCAGCTTAGTTGTTAGCGGAGGGTTCTCCTACGAGCAGTACTTC.

Only a few counts were recorded for this clonotype. The gene calls are TRBV4-3 and TRBJ2-3; D is ambiguous. From germline, CDR1 is LGHNA and CDR2 YSLEER. Trimming took off 0 bases at V and 3 bases at J, with 7 bases between the two ends. The CDR3 runs 14 residues. CDR3 sequence: CASSQELSTDTQYF. CDR3 DNA: TGCGCCAGCAGCCAAGAACTCTCGACAGATACGCAGTATTTT.

This sequence joins TRBV28 and TRBJ2-5; unclear D gene. With 2 bases removed from V and 9 bases from J, the gap between germline ends came to 22 bases. The germline gives CDR1 MDHEN, CDR2 SYDVKM. The CDR3 sequence is 16 residues long. The CDR3: CASSLKLIGVSVAQYF. The CDR3 coding sequence is TGTGCCAGCAGTTTAAAGTTGATTGGAGTCTCCGTGGCCCAGTACTTC.

This clonotype was seen a handful of times. The chain couples TRBV29-1 to TRBJ2-1; D might be TRBD2 (5 bases). CDR1 SQVTM and CDR2 ANQGSEA come from the germline V gene. The ends were cut back, 4 bases at V and 0 bases at J, with 7 bases in the middle. This CDR3 contains 13 residues. The CDR3 nucleotides are TGCAGCGTTGTAGCGAGCTCCTACAATGAGCAGTTCTTC. The encoded protein is CSVVASSYNEQFF.

The chain couples TRBV28 to TRBJ1-6; TRBD1 aligns across 7 bases. The length of the CDR3 is 15 residues. CDR1 and CDR2 (germline): MDHEN, SYDVKM. Trimming cost V 3 bases and J 7 bases; bases outside gene matches: 6. CDR3: CASSFLQGENSPLHF. CDR3 in DNA: TGTGCCAGCAGTTTCCTCCAGGGGGAGAATTCACCCCTCCACTTT.

J is TRBJ2-3 and V is TRBV6-1; D ambiguous. CDR1 and CDR2 from the germline V gene are MNHNS and SASEGT. The CDR3 length is 13 residues. V was cut by 6 bases and J by 2 bases, with 9 bases left in between. The CDR3 nucleotides read TGTGCCAGCAGGCACCGACTCACAGATACGCAGTATTTT. Translating it yields CASRHRLTDTQYF.

This chain links TRBV27 with TRBJ1-5; the D gene is possibly TRBD1 (5 bases). Germline-derived CDR1 and CDR2 are MNHEY and SMNVEV (reference sequence). The CDR3 sequence is 15 residues long. The germline V and J ends were trimmed by 5 bases and 5 bases, with 16 bases remaining between them. Here the CDR3 DNA reads TGTGCCAGCAGTAGGGACCCAACAGCAGATCAGCCCCAGCATTTT. Its protein is CASSRDPTADQPQHF.

The chain uses TRBV6-6 and TRBJ1-1, with 9 bases fitting TRBD1. The CDR3 has 15 residues. The germline CDR1 and CDR2 sequences are MNHNY and SVGAGI (reference sequence). Trimming cost V 5 bases and J 4 bases; bases outside gene matches: 8. The CDR3, as DNA: TGTGCCAGCAGTCAAACACAGGGGGCTGGCACTGAAGCTTTCTTT. Its translation is CASSQTQGAGTEAFF.

The genes are TRBV12-3 or TRBV12-4 and TRBJ1-5; D remains ambiguous. The CDR3 loop spans 14 amino acids. V was clipped by 0 bases and J by 4 bases, with 7 bases between them. The CDR3 nucleotides are TGTGCCAGCAGTTTAGCAGGGCCTAATCAGCCCCAGCATTTT. Encoded protein: CASSLAGPNQPQHF.

V is TRBV7-9 and J is TRBJ1-1; a weak D match, TRBD1 (5 bases). This CDR3 has 13 amino acids. V lost 0 bases, J lost 7 bases, and 9 bases lay in between. CDR1 is SEHNR and CDR2 is FQNEAQ in the germline V gene (reference sequence). Written as DNA, the CDR3 is TGTGCCAGCAGCTTAGCAGGGGCATTTGAAGCTTTCTTT. It specifies CASSLAGAFEAFF. The whole variable domain, remainder taken from reference TRBV7-9 and TRBJ1-1, is DTGVSQNPRHKITKRGQNVTFRCDPISEHNRLYWYRQTLGQGPEFLTYFQNEAQLEKSRLLSDRFSAERPKGSFSTLEIQRTEQGDSAMYLCASSLAGAFEAFFGQGTRLTVV.

This clonotype was recorded a few times. This chain links TRBV5-6 with TRBJ2-7; D unresolved. The V gene lost 1 base and the J gene lost 4 bases, with 12 bases spanning the gap. Germline V gene data show CDR1 as SGHDT and CDR2 as YYEEEE. The CDR3 is 14 amino acids. In nucleotides, the CDR3 is TGTGCCAGCAGCTTGTCGTCCCAGATATACGAGCAGTACTTC. It is translated as CASSLSSQIYEQYF. The full variable domain, with the rest looked up from reference TRBV5-6 and TRBJ2-7, is DAGVTQSPTHLIKTRGQQVTLRCSPKSGHDTVSWYQQALGQGPQFIFQYYEEEERQRGNFPDRFSGHQFPNYSSELNVNALLLGDSALYLCASSLSSQIYEQYFGPGTRLTVT.

This clonotype appeared a few times. This sequence joins TRBV12-3 or TRBV12-4 and TRBJ1-1; no clear D gene. V was shortened by 3 bases and J by 6 bases, with 11 bases between the two germline ends. There are 13 residues in the CDR3. The CDR3 sequence is CASSFYGKSEAFF. For the CDR3, the DNA is TGTGCCAGCAGTTTTTACGGCAAGTCTGAAGCTTTCTTT.

The chain joins TRBV7-9 to TRBJ1-4; D ambiguous. Trimming cost V 2 bases and J 8 bases, with 12 bases left between them. There are 14 residues in the CDR3. Germline V gene sequence: CDR1 SEHNR, CDR2 FQNEAQ (reference sequence). Here the CDR3 reads CASSLSGTSEKLFF. The CDR3, as DNA: TGTGCCAGCAGCTTATCGGGCACCTCCGAAAAACTGTTTTTT.

This clonotype was seen a few times. The rearrangement uses TRBV7-2 and TRBJ1-2; no reliable D call. Trimming removed 5 bases from V and 2 bases from J, with 9 bases in between. The V gene's germline CDR1 is SGHTA and CDR2 FQGNSA. The CDR3 has 13 amino acids. The CDR3 protein is CASSPQENYGYTF. The CDR3 DNA follows: TGTGCCAGCAGCCCGCAGGAGAACTATGGCTACACCTTC.

This chain uses TRBV6-5 with TRBJ1-2; weak D call: TRBD1 (6 bases). The CDR3 spans 15 residues. V lost 5 bases to trimming and J lost 7 bases, with 20 bases between them. The germline V gene encodes CDR1 MNHEY and CDR2 SVGAGI. The DNA for the CDR3 is TGTGCCAGCAGTAAAGAGTACAGGGCGGCGGCTGGCTACACCTTC. Protein sequence: CASSKEYRAAAGYTF.

Only a few counts were recorded for this clonotype. The chain joins TRBV25-1 to TRBJ2-1, with 9 bases lining up with TRBD2. J was trimmed by 1 base and V by 4 bases; bases with no gene match: 5. Germline V CDR1 and CDR2: MGHDK, SYGVNS. The CDR3 has 16 residues. This CDR3 reads CASSGGAGGSYNEQFF. The CDR3 DNA is TGTGCCAGCAGTGGAGGGGCGGGGGGGTCCTACAATGAGCAGTTCTTC.

This clonotype was seen a few times. The V and J genes are TRBV28 and TRBJ2-1; 7 bases line up with TRBD1. This CDR3 has 16 residues. CDR1 and CDR2 (germline): MDHEN, SYDVKM. The trim removed 6 bases at V and 3 bases at J, leaving 11 bases unmatched. CDR3 DNA sequence: TGTGCCAGCAGCTCACTCGACAGGGAACACTACAATGAGCAGTTCTTC. Its translation: CASSSLDREHYNEQFF.

This clonotype was recorded a few times. J is TRBJ2-7 and V is TRBV29-1, with TRBD2 matching over 11 bases. Germline V gene data show CDR1 as SQVTM and CDR2 as ANQGSEA. This CDR3 contains 15 residues. V was clipped by 2 bases and J by 3 bases; unmatched bases: 6. Written as DNA, the CDR3 is TGCAGCGTTGAAACTGGGACTAGCGGAGACTACGAGCAGTACTTC. Its protein product is CSVETGTSGDYEQYF.

As for this clonotype: The junction does not match germline at one end; this may be a read error. The rearrangement joins TRBV29-1 to TRBJ2-3; D remains ambiguous. Germline values: CDR1 SQVTM, CDR2 ANQGSEA. The length of the CDR3 is 12 residues. The CDR3 nucleotides read TGCAGCGCTGACGGTAGCATAGATACGCAGTATTTT. Translated: CSADGSIDTQYF.

This chain uses TRBV24-1 with TRBJ2-7; D uncertain. The germline gives CDR1 KGHDR, CDR2 SFDVKD. V was pared by 4 bases and J by 0 bases, with 6 bases between. The CDR3 loop spans 13 amino acids. The CDR3 is CATSEPGSYEQYF. CDR3 sequence (DNA): TGTGCCACCAGTGAACCCGGCTCCTACGAGCAGTACTTC.

The chain links TRBV7-2 to TRBJ1-1; D is perhaps TRBD1 (5 bases). The CDR3 has 13 amino acids. CDR1 and CDR2 from the germline V gene are SGHTA and FQGNSA. V lost 5 bases and J 4 bases, leaving 11 bases between the germline ends. Here the CDR3 reads CASSPRVLTEAFF. In nucleotides, the CDR3 is TGTGCCAGCAGCCCCAGGGTCCTCACTGAAGCTTTCTTT.